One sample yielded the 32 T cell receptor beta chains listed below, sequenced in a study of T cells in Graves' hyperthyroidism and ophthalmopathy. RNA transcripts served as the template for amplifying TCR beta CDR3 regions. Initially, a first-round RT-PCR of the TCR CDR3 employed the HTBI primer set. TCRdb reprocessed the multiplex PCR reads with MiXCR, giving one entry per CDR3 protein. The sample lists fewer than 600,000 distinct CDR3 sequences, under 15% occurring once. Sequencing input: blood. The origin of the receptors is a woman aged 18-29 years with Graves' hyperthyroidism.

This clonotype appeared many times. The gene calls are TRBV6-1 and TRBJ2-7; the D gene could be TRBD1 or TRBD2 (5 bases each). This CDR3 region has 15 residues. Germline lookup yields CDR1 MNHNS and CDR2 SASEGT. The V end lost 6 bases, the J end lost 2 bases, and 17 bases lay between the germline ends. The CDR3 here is CASRDTGTPPYEQYF. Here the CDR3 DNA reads TGTGCCAGCAGAGATACCGGGACGCCTCCCTACGAGCAGTACTTC.

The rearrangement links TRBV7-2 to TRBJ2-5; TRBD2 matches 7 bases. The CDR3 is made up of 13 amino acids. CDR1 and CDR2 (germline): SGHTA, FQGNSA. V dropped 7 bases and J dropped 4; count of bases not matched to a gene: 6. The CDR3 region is CASNTVAGETQYF. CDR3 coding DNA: TGTGCCAGCAACACAGTAGCGGGAGAGACCCAGTACTTC.

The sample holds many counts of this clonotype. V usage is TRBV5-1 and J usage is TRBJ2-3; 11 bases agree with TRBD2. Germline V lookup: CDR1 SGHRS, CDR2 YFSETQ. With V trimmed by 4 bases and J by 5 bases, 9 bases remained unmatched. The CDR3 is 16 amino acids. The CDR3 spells CASSPSLAGVRDTQYF. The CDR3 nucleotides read TGCGCCAGCAGCCCTTCACTAGCGGGAGTCAGAGATACGCAGTATTTT.

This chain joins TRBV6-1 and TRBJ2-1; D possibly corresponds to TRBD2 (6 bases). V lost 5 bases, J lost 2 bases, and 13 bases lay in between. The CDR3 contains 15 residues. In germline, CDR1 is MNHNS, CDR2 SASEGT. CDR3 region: CASSRGGGTYNEQFF. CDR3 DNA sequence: TGTGCCAGCAGTAGGGGAGGAGGGACCTACAATGAGCAGTTCTTC.

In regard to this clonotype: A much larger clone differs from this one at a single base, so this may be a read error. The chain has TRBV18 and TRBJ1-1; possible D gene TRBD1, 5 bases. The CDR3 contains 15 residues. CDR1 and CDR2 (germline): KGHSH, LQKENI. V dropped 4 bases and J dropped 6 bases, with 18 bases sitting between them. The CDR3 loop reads CASSRGSGVRAEAFF. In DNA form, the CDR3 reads TGTGCCAGCTCACGGGGTTCGGGGGTAAGGGCTGAAGCTTTCTTT.

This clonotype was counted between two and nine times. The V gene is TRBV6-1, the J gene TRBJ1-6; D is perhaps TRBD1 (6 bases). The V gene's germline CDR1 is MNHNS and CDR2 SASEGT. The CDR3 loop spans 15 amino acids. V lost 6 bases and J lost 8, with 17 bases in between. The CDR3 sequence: CASRQGVIRYSPLHF. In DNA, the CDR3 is TGTGCCAGCAGACAGGGTGTGATTCGGTATTCACCCCTCCACTTT.

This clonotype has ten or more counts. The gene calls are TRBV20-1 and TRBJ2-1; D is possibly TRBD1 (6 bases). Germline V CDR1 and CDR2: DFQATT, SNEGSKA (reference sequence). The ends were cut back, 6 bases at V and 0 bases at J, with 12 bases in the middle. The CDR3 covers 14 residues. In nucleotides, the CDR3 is TGCAGTGCCCGGGACACGAGCTCCTACAATGAGCAGTTCTTC. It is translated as CSARDTSSYNEQFF.

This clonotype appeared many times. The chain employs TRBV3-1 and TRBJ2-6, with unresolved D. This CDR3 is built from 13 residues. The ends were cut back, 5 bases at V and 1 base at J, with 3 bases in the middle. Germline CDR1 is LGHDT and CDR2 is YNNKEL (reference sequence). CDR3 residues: CASSWSGANVLTF. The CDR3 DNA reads TGTGCCAGCAGCTGGTCTGGGGCCAACGTCCTGACTTTC.

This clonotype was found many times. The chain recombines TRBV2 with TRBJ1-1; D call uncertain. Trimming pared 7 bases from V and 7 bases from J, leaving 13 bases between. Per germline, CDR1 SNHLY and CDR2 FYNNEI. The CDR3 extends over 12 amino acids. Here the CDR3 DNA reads TGTGCCAGCAAAGAATCCCCGCGTGAAGCTTTCTTT. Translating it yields CASKESPREAFF.

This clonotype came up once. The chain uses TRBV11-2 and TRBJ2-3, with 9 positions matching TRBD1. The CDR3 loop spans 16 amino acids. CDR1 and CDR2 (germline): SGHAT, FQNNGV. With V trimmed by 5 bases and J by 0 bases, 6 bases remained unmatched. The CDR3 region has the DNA TGTGCCAGCAGCCCGTGGACAGGGGAAAGCACAGATACGCAGTATTTT. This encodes CASSPWTGESTDTQYF.

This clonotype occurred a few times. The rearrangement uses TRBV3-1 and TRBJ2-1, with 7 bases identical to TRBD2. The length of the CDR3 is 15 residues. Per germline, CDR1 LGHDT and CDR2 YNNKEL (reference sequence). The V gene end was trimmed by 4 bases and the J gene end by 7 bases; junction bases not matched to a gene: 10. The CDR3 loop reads CASSLRTRGWNEQFF. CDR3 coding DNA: TGTGCCAGCAGCCTTAGGACTAGGGGATGGAATGAGCAGTTCTTC.

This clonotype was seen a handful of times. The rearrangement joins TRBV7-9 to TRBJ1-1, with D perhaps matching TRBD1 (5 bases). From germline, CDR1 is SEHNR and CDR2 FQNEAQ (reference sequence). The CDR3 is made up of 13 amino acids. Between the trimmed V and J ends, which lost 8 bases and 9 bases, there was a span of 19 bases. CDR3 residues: CASAPGTGRQAFF. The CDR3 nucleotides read TGTGCCAGCGCCCCTGGTACGGGGCGGCAAGCTTTCTTT.

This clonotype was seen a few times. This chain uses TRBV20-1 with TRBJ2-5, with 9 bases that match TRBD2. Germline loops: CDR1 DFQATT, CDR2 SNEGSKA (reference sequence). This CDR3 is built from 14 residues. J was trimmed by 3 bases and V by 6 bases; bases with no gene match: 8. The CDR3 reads CSAPSVAGEETQYF. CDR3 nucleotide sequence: TGCAGTGCGCCCTCGGTAGCGGGAGAAGAGACCCAGTACTTC.

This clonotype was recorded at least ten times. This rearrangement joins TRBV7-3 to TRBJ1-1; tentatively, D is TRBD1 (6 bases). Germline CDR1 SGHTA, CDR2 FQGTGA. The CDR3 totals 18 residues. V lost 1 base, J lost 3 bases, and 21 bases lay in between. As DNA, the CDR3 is TGTGCCAGCAGCTTAATAGGGGGGGCGGGGAGAACGGACACTGAAGCTTTCTTT. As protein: CASSLIGGAGRTDTEAFF.

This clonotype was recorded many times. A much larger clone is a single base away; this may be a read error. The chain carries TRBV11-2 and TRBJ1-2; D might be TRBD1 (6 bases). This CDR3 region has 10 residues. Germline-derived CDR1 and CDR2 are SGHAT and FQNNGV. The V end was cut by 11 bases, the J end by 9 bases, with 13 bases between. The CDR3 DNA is TGTGCCGGCGGCGACAGGAGCTACACCTTC. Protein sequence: CAGGDRSYTF.

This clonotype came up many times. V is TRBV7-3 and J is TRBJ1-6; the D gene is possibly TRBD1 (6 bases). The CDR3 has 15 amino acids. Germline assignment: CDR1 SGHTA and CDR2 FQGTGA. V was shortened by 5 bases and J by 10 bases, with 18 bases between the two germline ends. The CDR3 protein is CASSGTGGKGSPLHF. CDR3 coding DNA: TGTGCCAGCAGCGGCACGGGGGGCAAGGGATCACCCCTCCACTTT.

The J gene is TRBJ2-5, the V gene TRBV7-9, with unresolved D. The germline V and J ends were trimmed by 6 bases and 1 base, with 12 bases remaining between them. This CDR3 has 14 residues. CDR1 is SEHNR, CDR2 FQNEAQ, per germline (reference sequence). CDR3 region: CASSIVQVQETQYF. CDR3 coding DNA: TGTGCCAGCAGTATTGTGCAGGTCCAAGAGACCCAGTACTTC.

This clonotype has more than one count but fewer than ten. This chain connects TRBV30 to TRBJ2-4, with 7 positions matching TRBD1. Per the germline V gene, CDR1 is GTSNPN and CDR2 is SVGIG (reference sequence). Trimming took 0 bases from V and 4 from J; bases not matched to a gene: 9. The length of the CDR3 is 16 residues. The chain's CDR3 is CAWSVGLSGQKNIQYF. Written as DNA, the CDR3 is TGTGCCTGGAGTGTAGGGTTATCGGGACAGAAAAACATTCAGTACTTC.

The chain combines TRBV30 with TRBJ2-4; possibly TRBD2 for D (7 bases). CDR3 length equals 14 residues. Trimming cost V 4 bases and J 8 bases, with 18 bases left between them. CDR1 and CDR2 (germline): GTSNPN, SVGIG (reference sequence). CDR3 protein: CAWTGAGALDIQYF. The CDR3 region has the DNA TGTGCCTGGACCGGGGCGGGGGCCCTCGACATTCAGTACTTC. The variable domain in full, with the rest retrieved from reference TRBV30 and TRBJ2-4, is SQTIHQWPATLVQPVGSPLSLECTVEGTSNPNLYWYRQAAGRGLQLLFYSVGIGQISSEVPQNLSASRPQDRQFILSSKKLLLSDSGFYLCAWTGAGALDIQYFGAGTRLSVL.

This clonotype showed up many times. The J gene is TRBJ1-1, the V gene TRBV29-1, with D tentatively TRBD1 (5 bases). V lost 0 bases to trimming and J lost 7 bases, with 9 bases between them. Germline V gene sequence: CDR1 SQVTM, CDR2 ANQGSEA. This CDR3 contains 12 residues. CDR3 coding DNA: TGCAGCGTTGAAGACAGGGCGGTTGAAGCTTTCTTT. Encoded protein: CSVEDRAVEAFF.

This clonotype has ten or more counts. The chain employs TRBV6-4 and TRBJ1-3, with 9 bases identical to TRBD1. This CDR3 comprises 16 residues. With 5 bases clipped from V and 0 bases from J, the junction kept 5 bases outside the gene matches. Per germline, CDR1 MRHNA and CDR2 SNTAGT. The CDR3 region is CASSSGQGRSGNTIYF. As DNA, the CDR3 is TGTGCCAGCAGTTCGGGACAGGGTCGCTCTGGAAACACCATATATTTT.

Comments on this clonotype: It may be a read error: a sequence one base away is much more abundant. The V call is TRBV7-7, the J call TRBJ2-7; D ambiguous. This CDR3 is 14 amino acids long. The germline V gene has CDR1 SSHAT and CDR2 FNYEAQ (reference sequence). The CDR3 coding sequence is TGCGCCAGCAGCCCCCTACAAACCGCCTACGAGCAGTGCGTC. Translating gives CASSPLQTAYEQCV.

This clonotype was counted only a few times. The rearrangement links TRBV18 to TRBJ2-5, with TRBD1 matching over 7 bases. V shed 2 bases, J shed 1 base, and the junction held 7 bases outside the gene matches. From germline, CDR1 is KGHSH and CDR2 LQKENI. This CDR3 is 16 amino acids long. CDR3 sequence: CASSPLKTGPQETQYF. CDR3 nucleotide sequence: TGTGCCAGCTCACCATTGAAGACAGGGCCCCAAGAGACCCAGTACTTC.

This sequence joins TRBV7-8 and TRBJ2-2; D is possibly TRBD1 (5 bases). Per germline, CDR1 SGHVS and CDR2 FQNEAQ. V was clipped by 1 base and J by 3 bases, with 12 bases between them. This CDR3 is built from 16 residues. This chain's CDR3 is CASSLVAGSDTGELFF. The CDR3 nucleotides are TGTGCCAGCAGCTTAGTGGCAGGGTCGGACACCGGGGAGCTGTTTTTT.

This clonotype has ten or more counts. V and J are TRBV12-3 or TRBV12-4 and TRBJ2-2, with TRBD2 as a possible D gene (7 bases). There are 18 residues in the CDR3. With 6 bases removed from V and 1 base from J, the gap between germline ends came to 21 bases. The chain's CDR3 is CASRPRGGGGGNTGELFF. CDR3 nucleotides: TGTGCCAGCAGACCCAGAGGCGGGGGCGGGGGGAACACCGGGGAGCTGTTTTTT.

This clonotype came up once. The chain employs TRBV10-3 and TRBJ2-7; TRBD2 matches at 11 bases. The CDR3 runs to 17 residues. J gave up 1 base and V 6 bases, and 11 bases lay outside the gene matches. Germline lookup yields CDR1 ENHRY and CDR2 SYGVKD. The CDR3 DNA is TGTGCCATCAGACTCACTAGCGGGAGTCGGCTTTCCTACGAGCAGTACGTC. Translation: CAIRLTSGSRLSYEQYV.

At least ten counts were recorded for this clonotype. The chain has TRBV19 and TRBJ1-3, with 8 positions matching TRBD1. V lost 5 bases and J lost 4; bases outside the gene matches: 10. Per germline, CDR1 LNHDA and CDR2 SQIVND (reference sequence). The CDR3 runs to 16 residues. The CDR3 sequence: CASSASGTGRGNTIYF. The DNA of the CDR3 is TGTGCCAGTAGTGCGTCCGGGACAGGCAGAGGAAACACCATATATTTT.

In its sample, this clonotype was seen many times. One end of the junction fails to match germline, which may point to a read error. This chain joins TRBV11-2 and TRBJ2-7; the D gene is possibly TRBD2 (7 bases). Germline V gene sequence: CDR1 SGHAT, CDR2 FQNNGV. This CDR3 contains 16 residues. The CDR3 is CASSPRGAIGTYKQYF. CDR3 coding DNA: TGTGCCAGCAGCCCCCGGGGGGCTATCGGGACCTACAAGCAGTACTTC.

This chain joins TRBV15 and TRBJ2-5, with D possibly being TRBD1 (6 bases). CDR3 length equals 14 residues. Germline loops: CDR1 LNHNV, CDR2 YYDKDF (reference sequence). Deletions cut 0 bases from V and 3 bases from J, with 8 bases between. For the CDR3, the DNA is TGTGCCACCAGCAGAGATAACAGGGAAGAGACCCAGTACTTC. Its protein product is CATSRDNREETQYF.

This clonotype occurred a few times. The CDR3 DNA reads TGTGCCAGCAGCTTCAATGGGAGGAACACTGAAGCTTTCTTT. Protein sequence: CASSFNGRNTEAFF. The chain employs TRBV7-8 and TRBJ1-1, with D hard to call. The V end was cut by 3 bases, the J end by 1 base, with 9 bases between. CDR1 SGHVS and CDR2 FQNEAQ come from the germline V gene. This CDR3 contains 14 residues. Variable domain in full (rest from reference TRBV7-8 and TRBJ1-1): GAGVSQSPRYKVAKRGQDVALRCDPISGHVSLFWYQQALGQGPEFLTYFQNEAQLDKSGLPSDRFFAERPEGSVSTLKIQRTQQEDSAVYLCASSFNGRNTEAFFGQGTRLTVV.

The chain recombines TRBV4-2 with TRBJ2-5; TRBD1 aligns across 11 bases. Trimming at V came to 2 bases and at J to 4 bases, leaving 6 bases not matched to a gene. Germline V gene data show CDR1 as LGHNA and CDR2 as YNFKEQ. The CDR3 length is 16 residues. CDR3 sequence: CASSQTIGQGAETQYF. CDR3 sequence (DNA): TGTGCCAGCAGCCAAACGATTGGACAGGGGGCAGAGACCCAGTACTTC.

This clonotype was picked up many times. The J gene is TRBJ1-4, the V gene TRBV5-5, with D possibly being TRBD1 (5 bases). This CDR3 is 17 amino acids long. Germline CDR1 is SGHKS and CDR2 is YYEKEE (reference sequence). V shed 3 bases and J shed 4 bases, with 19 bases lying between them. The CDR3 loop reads CASSSTRWGRDNEKLFF. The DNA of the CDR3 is TGTGCCAGCAGCTCGACGAGGTGGGGACGGGATAATGAAAAACTGTTTTTT.